This T cell receptor beta chain was sequenced during a study of blood T cell repertoires in COVID-19. Trimming removed 1 base at V and 4 bases at J, with 10 bases between. The CDR3 spans 15 residues. CDR1 and CDR2 (germline): SGHDN, FVKESK. The data were produced by immunoSEQ multiplex PCR, yet TCRdb's version contains in-frame clones alone and is incomplete. Of around 700,000 clones in the sample, around 89% were seen once. This chain joins TRBV14 and TRBJ1-4, with a weak D call TRBD1 (6 bases). Sequencing input: peripheral blood. The clonotype was recovered from a woman under 30 with acute or convalescent COVID-19. The CDR3 protein is CASSQGQGNNEKLFF. Here the CDR3 DNA reads TGTGCCAGCAGCCAAGGTCAGGGGAATAATGAAAAACTGTTTTTT.